This T cell receptor (beta chain) derives from a study of CD8+ T cells in alopecia areata. Background on the study: Spontaneously alopecic C3H/HeJ graft donors, roughly 6-12 months old, gave skin to roughly 7-10-week-old female C3H/HeJ mice. Study outcomes and limitations: Scalp sample sequencing also detects resident alphabeta T cells of normal skin.

Sorting used CD4, CD8alpha, NKG2D, NKG2ACE and other markers on pooled cutaneous lymph node cells. It was cDNA, reverse transcribed from extracted RNA, that served as the sequencing template. TCRdb's table, derived via immunoSEQ multiplex PCR, lists solely in-frame clones and lacks some. Singletons are absent from the sample, which has about 270,000 clones. The CDR3 contains 13 residues. The germline CDR1 and CDR2 sequences are NSQYPW and LRSPGD (reference sequence). There are a few counts of this clone. Its antigen is currently unknown. The gene names given are mouse names. The DNA ends 4 residues before the CDR3 does, and the rest of the CDR3 is filled in from the germline J gene.

Material for sequencing was CD4+ T cells sorted from a lymph node. The chain has TRBV1 and TRBJ1-1, with a weak D call TRBD1 (6 bases). The sequence derives from a C3H/HeJ mouse with alopecia areata. Mouse MHC haplotype: H2-k. The CDR3 reads CTCTLSGTTEVFF. The covered CDR3 bases are TGCACCTGCACCCTCTCCGGGACAACA.